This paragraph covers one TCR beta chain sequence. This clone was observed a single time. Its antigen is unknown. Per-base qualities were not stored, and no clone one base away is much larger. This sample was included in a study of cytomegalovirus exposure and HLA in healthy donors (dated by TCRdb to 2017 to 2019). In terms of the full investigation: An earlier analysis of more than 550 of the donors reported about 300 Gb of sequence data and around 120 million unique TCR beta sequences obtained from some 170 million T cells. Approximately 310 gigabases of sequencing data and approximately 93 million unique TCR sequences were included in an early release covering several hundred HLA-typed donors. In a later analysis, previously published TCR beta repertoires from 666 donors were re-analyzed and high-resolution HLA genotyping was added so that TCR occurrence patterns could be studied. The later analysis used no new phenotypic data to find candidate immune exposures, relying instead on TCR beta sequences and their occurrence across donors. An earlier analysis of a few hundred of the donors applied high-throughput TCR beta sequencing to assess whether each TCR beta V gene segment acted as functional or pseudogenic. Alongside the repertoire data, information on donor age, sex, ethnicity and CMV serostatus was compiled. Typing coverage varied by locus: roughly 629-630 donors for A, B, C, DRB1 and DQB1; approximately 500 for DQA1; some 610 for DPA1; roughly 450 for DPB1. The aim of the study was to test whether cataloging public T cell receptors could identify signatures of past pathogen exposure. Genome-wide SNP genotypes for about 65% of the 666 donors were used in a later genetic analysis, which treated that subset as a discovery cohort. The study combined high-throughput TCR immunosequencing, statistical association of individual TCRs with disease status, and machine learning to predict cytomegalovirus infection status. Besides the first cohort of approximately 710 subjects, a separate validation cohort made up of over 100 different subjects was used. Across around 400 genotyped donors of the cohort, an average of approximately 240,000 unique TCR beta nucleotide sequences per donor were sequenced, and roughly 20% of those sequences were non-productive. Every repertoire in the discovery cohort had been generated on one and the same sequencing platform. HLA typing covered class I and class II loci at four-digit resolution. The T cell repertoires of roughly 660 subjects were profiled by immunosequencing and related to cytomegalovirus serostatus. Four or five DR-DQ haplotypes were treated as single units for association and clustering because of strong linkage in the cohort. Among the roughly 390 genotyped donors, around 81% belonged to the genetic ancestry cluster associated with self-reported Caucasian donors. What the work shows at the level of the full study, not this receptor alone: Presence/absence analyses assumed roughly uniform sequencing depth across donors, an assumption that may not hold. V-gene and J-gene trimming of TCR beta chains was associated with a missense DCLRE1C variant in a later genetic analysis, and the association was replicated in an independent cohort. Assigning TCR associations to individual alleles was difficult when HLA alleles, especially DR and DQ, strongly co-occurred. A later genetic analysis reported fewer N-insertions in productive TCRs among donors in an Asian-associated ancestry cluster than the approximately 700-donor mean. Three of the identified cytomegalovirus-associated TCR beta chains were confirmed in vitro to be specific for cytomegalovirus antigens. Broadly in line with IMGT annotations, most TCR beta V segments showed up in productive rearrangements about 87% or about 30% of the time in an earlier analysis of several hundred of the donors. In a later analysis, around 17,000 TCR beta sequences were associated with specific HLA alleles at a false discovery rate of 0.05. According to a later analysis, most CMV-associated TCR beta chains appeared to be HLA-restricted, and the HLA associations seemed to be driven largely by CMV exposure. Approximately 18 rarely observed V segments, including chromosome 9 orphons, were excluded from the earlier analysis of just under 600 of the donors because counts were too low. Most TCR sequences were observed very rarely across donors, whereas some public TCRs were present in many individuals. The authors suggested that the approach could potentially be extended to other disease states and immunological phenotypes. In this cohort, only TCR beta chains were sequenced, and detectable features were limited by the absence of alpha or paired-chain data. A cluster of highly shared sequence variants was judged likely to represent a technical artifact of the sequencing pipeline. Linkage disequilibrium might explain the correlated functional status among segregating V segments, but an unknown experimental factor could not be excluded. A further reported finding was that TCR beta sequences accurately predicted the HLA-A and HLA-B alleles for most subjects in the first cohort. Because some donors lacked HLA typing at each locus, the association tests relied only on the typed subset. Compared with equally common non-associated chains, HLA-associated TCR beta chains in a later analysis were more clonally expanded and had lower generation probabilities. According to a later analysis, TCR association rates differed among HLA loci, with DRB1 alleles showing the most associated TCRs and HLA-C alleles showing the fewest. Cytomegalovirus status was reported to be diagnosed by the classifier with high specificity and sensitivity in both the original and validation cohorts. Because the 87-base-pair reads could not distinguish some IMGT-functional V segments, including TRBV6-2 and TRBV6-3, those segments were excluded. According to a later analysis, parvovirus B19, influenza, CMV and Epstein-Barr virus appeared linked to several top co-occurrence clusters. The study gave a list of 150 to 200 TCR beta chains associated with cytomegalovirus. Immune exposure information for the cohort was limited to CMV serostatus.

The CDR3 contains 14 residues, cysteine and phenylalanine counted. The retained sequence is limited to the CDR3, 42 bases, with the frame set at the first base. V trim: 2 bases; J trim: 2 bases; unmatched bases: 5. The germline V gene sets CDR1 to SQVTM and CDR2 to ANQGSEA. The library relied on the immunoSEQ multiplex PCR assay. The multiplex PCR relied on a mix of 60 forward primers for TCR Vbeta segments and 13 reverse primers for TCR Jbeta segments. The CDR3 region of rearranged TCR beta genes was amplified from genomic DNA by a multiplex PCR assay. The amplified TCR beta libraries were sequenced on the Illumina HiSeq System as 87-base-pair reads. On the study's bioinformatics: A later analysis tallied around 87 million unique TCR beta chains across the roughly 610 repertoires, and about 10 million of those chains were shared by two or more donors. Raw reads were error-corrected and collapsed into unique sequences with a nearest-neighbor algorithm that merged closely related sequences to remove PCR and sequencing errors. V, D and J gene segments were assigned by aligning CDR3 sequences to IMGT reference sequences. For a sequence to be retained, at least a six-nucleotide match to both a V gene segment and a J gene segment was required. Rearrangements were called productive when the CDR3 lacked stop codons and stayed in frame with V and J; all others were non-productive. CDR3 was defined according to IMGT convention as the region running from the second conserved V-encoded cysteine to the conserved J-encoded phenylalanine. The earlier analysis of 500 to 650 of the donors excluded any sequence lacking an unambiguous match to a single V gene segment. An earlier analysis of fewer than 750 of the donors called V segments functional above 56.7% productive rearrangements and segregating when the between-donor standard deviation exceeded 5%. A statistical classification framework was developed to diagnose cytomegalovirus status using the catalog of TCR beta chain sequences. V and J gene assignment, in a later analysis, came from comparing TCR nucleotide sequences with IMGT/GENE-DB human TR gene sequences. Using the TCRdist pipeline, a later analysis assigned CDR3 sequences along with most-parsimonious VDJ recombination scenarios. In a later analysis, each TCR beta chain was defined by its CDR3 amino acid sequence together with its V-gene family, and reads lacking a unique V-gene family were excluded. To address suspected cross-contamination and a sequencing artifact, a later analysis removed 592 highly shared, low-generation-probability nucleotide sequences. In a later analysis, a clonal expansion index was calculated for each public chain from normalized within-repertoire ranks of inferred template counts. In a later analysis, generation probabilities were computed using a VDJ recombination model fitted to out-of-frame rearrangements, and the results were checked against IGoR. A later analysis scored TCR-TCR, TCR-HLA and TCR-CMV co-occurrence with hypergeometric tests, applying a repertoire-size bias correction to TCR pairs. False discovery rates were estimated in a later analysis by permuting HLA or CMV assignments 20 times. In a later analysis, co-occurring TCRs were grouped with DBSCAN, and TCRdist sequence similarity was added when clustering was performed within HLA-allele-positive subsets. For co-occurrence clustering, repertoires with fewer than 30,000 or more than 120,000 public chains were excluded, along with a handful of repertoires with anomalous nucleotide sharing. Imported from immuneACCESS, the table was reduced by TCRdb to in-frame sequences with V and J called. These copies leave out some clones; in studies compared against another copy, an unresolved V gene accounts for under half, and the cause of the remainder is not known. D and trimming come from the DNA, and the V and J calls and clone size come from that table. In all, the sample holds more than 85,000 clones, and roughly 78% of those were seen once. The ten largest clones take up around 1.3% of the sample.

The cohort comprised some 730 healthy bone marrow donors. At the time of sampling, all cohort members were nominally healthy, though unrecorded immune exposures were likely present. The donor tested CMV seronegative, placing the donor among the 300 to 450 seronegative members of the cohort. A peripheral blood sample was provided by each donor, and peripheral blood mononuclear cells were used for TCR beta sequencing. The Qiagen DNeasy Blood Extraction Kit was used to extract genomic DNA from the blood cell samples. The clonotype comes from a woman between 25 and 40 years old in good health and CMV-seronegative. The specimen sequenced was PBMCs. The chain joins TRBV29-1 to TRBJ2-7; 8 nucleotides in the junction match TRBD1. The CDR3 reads CSVEFGQGTYEQYF. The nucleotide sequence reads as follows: TGCAGCGTTGAATTCGGACAGGGTACCTACGAGCAGTACTTC.